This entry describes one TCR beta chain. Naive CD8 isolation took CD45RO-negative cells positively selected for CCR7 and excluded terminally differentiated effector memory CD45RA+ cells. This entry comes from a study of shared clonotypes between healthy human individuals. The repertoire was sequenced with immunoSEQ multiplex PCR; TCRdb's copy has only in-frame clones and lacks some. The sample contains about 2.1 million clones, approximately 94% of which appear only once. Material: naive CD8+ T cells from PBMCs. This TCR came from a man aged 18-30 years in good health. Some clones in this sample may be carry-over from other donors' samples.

The CDR3 region is CASSSTRNEKLFF. The CDR3 nucleotides are TGTGCCAGCAGTTCCACACGGAATGAAAAACTGTTTTTT. The genes are TRBV28 and TRBJ1-4, with no clear D. The CDR3 contains 13 residues. V was shortened by 4 bases and J by 5 bases, with 8 bases between the two germline ends. In germline, CDR1 is MDHEN, CDR2 SYDVKM.